This T cell receptor (beta chain) was profiled in a study of blood T cell repertoires in COVID-19. The wider study: T cells, B-cell-depleted T cells, or PBMCs provided the cDNA or gDNA that served as material.

Profiling relied on immunoSEQ multiplex PCR, and the TCRdb table lists in-frame clones only, not all of them. The data show 130,000 or so clones, 85% to 90% seen once. Deletions cut 3 bases from V and 0 bases from J, with 6 bases between. The CDR3 has 14 amino acids. Germline assignment: CDR1 MNHEY and CDR2 SMNVEV (reference sequence). The receptor's source is a man in his 60s with COVID-19, enrolled during active disease. This chain joins TRBV27 and TRBJ2-4, with unresolved D. Sequenced material: peripheral blood. The CDR3 DNA is TGTGCCAGCAGTTTTTCCTTAGCCAAAAACATTCAGTACTTC. Translation gives CASSFSLAKNIQYF.